The next 21 T cell receptor beta chains were all read from a single sample in a study of regulatory T cells in long-lasting Graves disease. iRepertoire HTBI primers and Arm-PCR of CDR3 regions built TCR beta libraries. TCRdb used MiXCR to reprocess the multiplex PCR reads, holding one entry per CDR3 protein. The data show hundreds of thousands of distinct CDR3 sequences, over 15% seen once. Documented time point: newly diagnosed GD, antithyroid drugs for less than 3 months. The TCR library was made from RNA extracted from PBMCs. The same sample was also studied in work on T cells in Graves' hyperthyroidism and ophthalmopathy.

The specimen comprised peripheral blood mononuclear cells (PBMCs), sampled at new diagnosis, from a patient treated with antithyroid drugs. The receptor set was obtained from a man aged 40-49 years with Graves disease.

This clonotype was detected ten times or more. This chain links TRBV18 with TRBJ2-1, with TRBD2 matching over 12 bases. With 1 base clipped from V and 2 bases from J, the junction kept 3 bases outside the gene matches. The CDR3 runs 17 residues. Germline V gives CDR1 KGHSH, CDR2 LQKENI. The DNA for the CDR3 is TGTGCCAGCTCACCACGAGGGACTAGCGGGCCCTACAATGAGCAGTTCTTC. Its protein product is CASSPRGTSGPYNEQFF.

This clonotype was observed many times. The chain has TRBV30 and TRBJ1-5, with 7 bases fitting TRBD1. The CDR3 consists of 12 residues. Trimming removed 3 bases from V and 7 bases from J; junction bases left unmatched: 3. CDR1 and CDR2 (germline): GTSNPN, SVGIG (reference sequence). CDR3 region: CAWSRGDQPQHF. The CDR3 DNA is TGTGCCTGGAGCAGGGGGGACCAGCCCCAGCATTTT.

The CDR3 DNA reads as TGTGCCAGCTACGGGACAGGGGCCGCCTGGGGCTATGGCTACACCTTC. The encoded protein is CASYGTGAAWGYGYTF. The chain employs TRBV2 and TRBJ1-2; 10 bases match TRBD1. The CDR3 is made up of 16 amino acids. Looked up from germline, CDR1 is SNHLY and CDR2 is FYNNEI. Losses at the gene ends were 8 bases for V and 4 bases for J; bases not matched to a gene: 13.

This clonotype was counted at least ten times. The chain has TRBV10-3 and TRBJ2-7, with D perhaps TRBD1 (6 bases). Germline V CDR1 and CDR2: ENHRY, SYGVKD. CDR3 length equals 19 residues. The V end was cut by 1 base, the J end by 3 bases, with 25 bases between. The CDR3 sequence is CAISELLPAGDGFLYEQYF. CDR3 DNA sequence: TGTGCCATCAGTGAGTTACTCCCGGCAGGGGACGGTTTTCTCTACGAGCAGTACTTC.

This clonotype was detected many times. The chain is built from TRBV4-1 and TRBJ2-5, with 11 bases identical to TRBD2. The junction had 6 bases not matched to a gene; V was cut back by 5 bases and J by 1 base. Germline-derived CDR1 and CDR2 are MGHRA and YSYEKL. The CDR3 consists of 16 residues. The CDR3 here is CASSRTSGGSQETQYF. The DNA for the CDR3 is TGCGCCAGCAGCAGAACTAGCGGGGGTTCCCAAGAGACCCAGTACTTC.

V and J are TRBV20-1 and TRBJ1-5, with 10 bases lining up with TRBD1. V was pared by 3 bases and J by 4 bases, with 6 bases of the junction left unmatched. The CDR3 consists of 15 residues. Germline V gene sequence: CDR1 DFQATT, CDR2 SNEGSKA (reference sequence). The CDR3 DNA is TGCAGTGCTAGGGGTCCGGGACAGGGGAATCAGCCCCAGCATTTT. Translation gives CSARGPGQGNQPQHF.

This chain uses TRBV19 with TRBJ2-3, with D unresolved. The CDR3 extends over 16 amino acids. CDR1 and CDR2 from the germline V gene are LNHDA and SQIVND (reference sequence). Trimming took 3 bases from V and 0 from J, leaving 13 bases between them. CDR3 bases: TGTGCCAGTAGTATGGGTACCTGGGAAAGCACAGATACGCAGTATTTT. Translating it yields CASSMGTWESTDTQYF.

This clonotype was seen many times. This chain links TRBV5-4 with TRBJ1-1; 9 nucleotides agree with TRBD1. The J segment lost 6 bases and the V segment lost 4 bases, leaving 4 bases of the junction unmatched. Germline V CDR1 and CDR2: SGHNT, YYREEE (reference sequence). This CDR3 contains 13 residues. The CDR3, as DNA: TGTGCCAGCAGCCAAAGGACAGGGGCTGAAGCTTTCTTT. The encoded protein is CASSQRTGAEAFF.

The chain carries TRBV11-2 and TRBJ2-3; no firm D call. The ends were cut back, 7 bases at V and 5 bases at J, with 16 bases in the middle. This CDR3 is built from 14 residues. Germline V lookup: CDR1 SGHAT, CDR2 FQNNGV. CDR3 in amino acids: CASTTPIGEDTQYF. The CDR3, as DNA: TGTGCCAGCACCACCCCCATTGGGGAAGATACGCAGTATTTT.

This clonotype was seen more than once but under ten times. The chain recombines TRBV29-1 with TRBJ2-7; a possible D gene is TRBD1 (5 bases). The germline V and J ends were trimmed by 5 bases and 1 base, with 12 bases remaining between them. Germline V gene sequence: CDR1 SQVTM, CDR2 ANQGSEA. This CDR3 region has 13 residues. As DNA, the CDR3 is TGCAGCGTTCTAGGGGTCCCTTCCTACGAGCAGTACTTC. Its protein is CSVLGVPSYEQYF.

This clonotype was detected many times. The V and J genes are TRBV6-1 and TRBJ2-7, with D unresolved. The CDR3 is made up of 12 amino acids. Trimming shortened V by 2 bases and J by 4 bases, and 6 bases separated the two germline ends. Germline loops: CDR1 MNHNS, CDR2 SASEGT. Written as DNA, the CDR3 is TGTGCCAGCAGTGAATATGGTTACGAGCAGTACTTC. It codes for CASSEYGYEQYF.

This chain links TRBV2 with TRBJ2-1; 8 bases map to TRBD2. The V gene end was trimmed by 7 bases and the J gene end by 7 bases; junction bases not matched to a gene: 6. In germline, CDR1 is SNHLY, CDR2 FYNNEI. There are 13 residues in the CDR3. The CDR3 DNA sequence: TGTGCCAGCACGGCGGGGGGCCTAAATGAGCAGTTCTTC. Translation: CASTAGGLNEQFF.

This clonotype has ten or more counts. The rearrangement uses TRBV7-9 and TRBJ1-1, with 7 bases lining up with TRBD1. Per the germline V gene, CDR1 is SEHNR and CDR2 is FQNEAQ (reference sequence). The CDR3 is 14 residues long. The J segment lost 4 bases and the V segment lost 5 bases, leaving 7 bases of the junction unmatched. The CDR3 nucleotides read TGTGCCAGCAGCCCTTACAGGGGAGGCACTGAAGCTTTCTTT. It encodes CASSPYRGGTEAFF.

This clonotype was seen many times. The gene calls are TRBV15 and TRBJ2-3; D could derive from TRBD1 or TRBD2 (5 bases each). Germline values: CDR1 LNHNV, CDR2 YYDKDF (reference sequence). V was clipped by 0 bases and J by 8 bases, with 12 bases between them. The CDR3 sequence is 14 residues long. The CDR3 here is CATSRDMTEGTQYF. The DNA for the CDR3 is TGTGCCACCAGCAGAGATATGACAGAGGGTACGCAGTATTTT.

This clonotype was seen a handful of times. The V call is TRBV20-1, the J call TRBJ1-5; D gene unclear. There are 12 residues in the CDR3. The V and J ends lost 5 bases and 0 bases respectively, with 5 bases between them. Germline V gene sequence: CDR1 DFQATT, CDR2 SNEGSKA (reference sequence). DNA of the CDR3: TGCAGTGCTTACCATAGCAATCAGCCCCAGCATTTT. Its protein is CSAYHSNQPQHF.

This clonotype was seen at least ten times. This chain joins TRBV30 and TRBJ1-1, with D possibly matching TRBD1 (5 bases). V lost 4 bases, J lost 10 bases, and 16 bases lay in between. CDR1 and CDR2 (germline): GTSNPN, SVGIG (reference sequence). This CDR3 spans 12 amino acids. The CDR3 sequence is CAWTPGTSAAFF. DNA of the CDR3: TGTGCCTGGACCCCAGGGACTTCGGCAGCTTTCTTT.

This rearrangement joins TRBV7-9 to TRBJ2-3; 11 bases agree with TRBD2. The CDR3 is 16 amino acids. Germline assignment: CDR1 SEHNR and CDR2 FQNEAQ (reference sequence). Unmatched junction bases numbered 7, after V lost 4 bases and J lost 4 bases. This CDR3 reads CASSSIAGGQADTQYF. The CDR3, as DNA: TGTGCCAGCAGCTCAATAGCGGGGGGGCAGGCAGATACGCAGTATTTT.

This sequence joins TRBV10-3 and TRBJ1-1, with D maybe TRBD1 (5 bases). The CDR3 spans 15 residues. The V end was cut by 0 bases, the J end by 5 bases, with 13 bases between. CDR1 is ENHRY and CDR2 is SYGVKD in the germline V gene. The CDR3 sequence is CAISESSSGGTEAFF. In nucleotides, the CDR3 is TGTGCCATCAGTGAGTCGAGTTCGGGGGGGACTGAAGCTTTCTTT.

This clonotype was recorded a few times. The rearrangement joins TRBV4-2 to TRBJ1-3; D gene unclear. CDR3 length: 18 residues. Trimming removed 0 bases at V and 4 bases at J, with 19 bases between. Germline V gene lookup returns CDR1 LGHNA and CDR2 YNFKEQ. The CDR3, as DNA: TGTGCCAGCAGCCAAGAACCGAGCGGGTTTACTGGAGGAAACACCATATATTTT. This translates into CASSQEPSGFTGGNTIYF.

This clonotype has more than one count but fewer than ten. The CDR3 sequence is CASSSYLGLSGETQYF. DNA for the CDR3: TGCGCCAGCAGCTCATACCTGGGACTCTCGGGGGAGACCCAGTACTTC. The rearrangement links TRBV5-1 to TRBJ2-5; a possible D gene is TRBD2 (6 bases). The CDR3 is 16 amino acids. Germline values: CDR1 SGHRS, CDR2 YFSETQ. V was pared by 3 bases and J by 5 bases, with 20 bases between.

This clonotype was detected many times. The chain employs TRBV2 and TRBJ2-3; 9 nucleotides agree with TRBD1. Trimming cost V 5 bases and J 5 bases; bases outside gene matches: 5. Germline loops: CDR1 SNHLY, CDR2 FYNNEI. This CDR3 is 14 amino acids long. Here the CDR3 DNA reads TGTGCCAGCAGTATGGGACAGGGCGGAGATACGCAGTATTTT. Protein: CASSMGQGGDTQYF.